This T cell receptor (beta chain) comes out of a study of CXCR4 blockade with PD-1 therapy in pancreatic cancer. Study-level results: Antigen-specificity overlap of convergent dominant clones remained unconfirmed. Intratumoral clonality (mean around 0.13) exceeded healthy blood (under 0.055) but did not track survival. Frequent tumor clones were encoded by many distinct rearrangements, suggesting shared antigens.

This clone appeared a few times. Its target is unknown. No neoadjuvant therapy was given before resection to the patients supplying these archived tumor blocks. Trimming pared 4 bases from V and 0 bases from J, leaving 18 bases between. The CDR3 covers 17 residues. The germline gives CDR1 SGHRS, CDR2 YFSETQ. Profiling relied on immunoSEQ multiplex PCR, and the TCRdb table lists in-frame clones only, not all of them. Of roughly 570 clones listed, roughly 40% were seen once; the top ten hold 24%. The material sequenced was tumor tissue. The rearrangement joins TRBV5-1 to TRBJ2-3; possible D gene TRBD2, 6 bases. The TCR sequence derives from a human donor with pancreatic ductal adenocarcinoma. The CDR3, as DNA: TGCGCCAGCAGCCAAGATCTCCAGCGGGCTAGCACAGATACGCAGTATTTT. It specifies CASSQDLQRASTDTQYF.